These 23 T cell receptor beta chains share one sample of origin, sequenced in a study of beta chain features in type 1 diabetes. TCRB transcripts that were expressed got sequenced, as all of the isolated RNA had been reverse transcribed. Measured with immunoSEQ multiplex PCR; TCRdb has only the in-frame clones, and not every one. The data contain 850,000 to 900,000 clones, under 20% of them singletons. Sequencing was carried out using naive CD4+ T cells from blood. The receptors stem from a woman aged 18-35 years in good health.

This clone was counted a few times. The chain uses TRBV6-6 and TRBJ2-2, with TRBD1 matching 8 bases. Germline CDR1 and CDR2: MNHNY and SVGAGI (reference sequence). V shed 6 bases and J 3 bases; nucleotides not matched to a gene: 3. This CDR3 has 14 residues. The CDR3 is CASRDRGHTGELFF. CDR3 bases: TGTGCCAGCAGAGACAGGGGACACACCGGGGAGCTGTTTTTT.

The rearrangement links TRBV18 to TRBJ2-7, with D unclear. CDR3 length: 14 residues. Trimming removed 3 bases from V and 4 bases from J, with 13 bases in between. CDR1 and CDR2 (germline): KGHSH, LQKENI. CDR3 loop: CASSPRTPPYEQYF. As DNA, the CDR3 is TGTGCCAGCTCACCCCGGACGCCGCCTTACGAGCAGTACTTC.

The CDR3: CANPNSGTGHGYTF. The CDR3 DNA reads as TGTGCCAACCCTAATTCCGGGACAGGTCATGGCTACACCTTC. This chain joins TRBV25-1 and TRBJ1-2; 8 bases line up with TRBD1. The junction had 13 bases not matched to a gene; V was cut back by 10 bases and J by 6 bases. The germline gives CDR1 MGHDK, CDR2 SYGVNS. The CDR3 has 14 residues.

The J gene is TRBJ2-2, the V gene TRBV6-6, with D uncertain. V dropped 0 bases and J dropped 7 bases, with 6 bases sitting between them. The germline CDR1 and CDR2 sequences are MNHNY and SVGAGI (reference sequence). The CDR3 runs to 13 residues. The CDR3 loop is CASSYSNHGELFF. CDR3 DNA: TGTGCCAGCAGTTACTCAAACCACGGGGAGCTGTTTTTT.

This clone was seen a handful of times. The J gene is TRBJ2-3, the V gene TRBV7-6, with TRBD2 as a possible D gene (5 bases). The V and J ends lost 5 bases and 6 bases respectively, with 15 bases between them. The CDR3 length is 14 residues. Germline-derived CDR1 and CDR2 are SGHVS and FNYEAQ. Here the CDR3 DNA reads TGTGCCAGCAGCCCAGGATTCACGGGGGATACGCAGTATTTT. Residues: CASSPGFTGDTQYF.

This clone was counted only a few times. This chain links TRBV28 with TRBJ2-3; 9 positions agree with TRBD2. The CDR3 spans 15 residues. The germline V gene encodes CDR1 MDHEN and CDR2 SYDVKM. With 5 bases clipped from V and 2 bases from J, the junction kept 5 bases outside the gene matches. DNA for the CDR3: TGTGCCAGCAGTCGAGCGGGAGGCTCCACAGATACGCAGTATTTT. This gives the protein CASSRAGGSTDTQYF.

This clone was counted between two and nine times. The rearrangement uses TRBV2 and TRBJ1-1; 7 positions agree with TRBD1. The V gene end was trimmed by 4 bases and the J gene end by 5 bases; junction bases not matched to a gene: 10. CDR3 length: 15 amino acids. Per germline, CDR1 SNHLY and CDR2 FYNNEI. Here the CDR3 DNA reads TGTGCCAGCAGTGGGTTTTACAGGGGCGCTACTGAAGCTTTCTTT. Encoded protein: CASSGFYRGATEAFF.

This clone has just one count. The CDR3 bases are TGTGCCAGCAGTTACGGAACAGGGAAGGGAGAGACCCAGTACTTC. This codes for CASSYGTGKGETQYF. The chain combines TRBV6-5 with TRBJ2-5; D perhaps matches TRBD1 (6 bases). CDR1 is MNHEY, CDR2 SVGAGI, per germline. The CDR3 covers 15 residues. The germline V and J ends were trimmed by 2 bases and 4 bases, with 14 bases remaining between them.

This chain connects TRBV5-1 to TRBJ2-1; maybe TRBD2 (6 bases). CDR3 length: 15 amino acids. Trimming stripped 0 bases from V and 7 bases from J, with 14 bases between. Germline CDR1 SGHRS, CDR2 YFSETQ. CDR3 nucleotide sequence: TGCGCCAGCAGCTTGGTCCAGCGGAGCGGGAATGAGCAGTTCTTC. Amino acid sequence: CASSLVQRSGNEQFF.

Comment on this clone: Other DNA sequences in this specimen translate into the identical CDR3. The CDR3 protein is CASSLSGTDTQYF. The CDR3, as DNA: TGTGCCAGCAGCTTAAGCGGGACAGATACGCAGTATTTT. V gene TRBV11-2 combines with J gene TRBJ2-3; possibly TRBD2 for D (6 bases). V lost 2 bases, J lost 3 bases, and 6 bases lay in between. This CDR3 region has 13 residues. Per germline, CDR1 SGHAT and CDR2 FQNNGV.

A remark on this clone: This specimen includes other DNA sequences encoding the same CDR3. The chain carries TRBV9 and TRBJ2-6, with D perhaps TRBD1 (5 bases). Trimming took off 1 base at V and 0 bases at J, with 5 bases between the two ends. The length of the CDR3 is 15 residues. CDR1 is SGDLS, CDR2 YYNGEE, per germline. CDR3 sequence (DNA): TGTGCCAGCAGCGTAAGGGGCTCTGGGGCCAACGTCCTGACTTTC. It yields the protein CASSVRGSGANVLTF.

This chain connects TRBV7-3 to TRBJ2-1; 10 nucleotides align to TRBD2. This CDR3 is 15 amino acids long. Germline trimming cut 0 bases from V and 6 bases from J; bases unmatched to any gene: 2. The germline V gene encodes CDR1 SGHTA and CDR2 FQGTGA. The CDR3 bases are TGTGCCAGCAGCTTAACTAGCGGGAGGAGCAATGAGCAGTTCTTC. Encoded protein: CASSLTSGRSNEQFF.

This clone has more than one count but fewer than ten. The identical CDR3 is also encoded by other nucleotide sequences in the sample. The chain joins TRBV7-3 to TRBJ2-3; D is unresolved. Germline V gene lookup returns CDR1 SGHTA and CDR2 FQGTGA. The CDR3 has 13 amino acids. Trimming stripped 3 bases from V and 1 base from J, with 5 bases between. The CDR3 DNA sequence: TGTGCCAGCAGCTTTAAGGGCACAGATACGCAGTATTTT. This codes for CASSFKGTDTQYF.

For the CDR3, the DNA is TGTGCCAGCAGTTCTAGACAGGACCAATACTCTGGGGCCAACGTCCTGACTTTC. Translating gives CASSSRQDQYSGANVLTF. The chain recombines TRBV28 with TRBJ2-6, with D tentatively TRBD1 (6 bases). CDR3 length: 18 amino acids. Per the germline V gene, CDR1 is MDHEN and CDR2 is SYDVKM. V lost 4 bases to trimming and J lost 0 bases, with 16 bases between them.

The rearrangement uses TRBV7-9 and TRBJ2-2; 11 bases fit TRBD2. V lost 5 bases to trimming and J lost 7 bases; unmatched junction nucleotides: 9. In germline, CDR1 is SEHNR, CDR2 FQNEAQ (reference sequence). The CDR3 is 16 amino acids. The CDR3, as DNA: TGTGCCAGCAGCCAATTAGCGGGAGGGCCCGTCGGGGAGCTGTTTTTT. Residues: CASSQLAGGPVGELFF. Variable domain in full (rest from reference TRBV7-9 and TRBJ2-2): DTGVSQNPRHKITKRGQNVTFRCDPISEHNRLYWYRQTLGQGPEFLTYFQNEAQLEKSRLLSDRFSAERPKGSFSTLEIQRTEQGDSAMYLCASSQLAGGPVGELFFGEGSRLTVL.

The genes are TRBV7-2 and TRBJ2-7; no reliable D call. The ends were cut back, 3 bases at V and 1 base at J, with 25 bases in the middle. The germline gives CDR1 SGHTA, CDR2 FQGNSA. The CDR3 spans 19 residues. For the CDR3, the DNA is TGTGCCAGCAGCTTTTGGCCCCCACCCGGCATAAGACCGTCCTACGAGCAGTACTTC. It encodes CASSFWPPPGIRPSYEQYF.

This clone has a handful of counts. The chain links TRBV7-2 to TRBJ2-7, with D perhaps matching TRBD1 (5 bases). V lost 8 bases and J lost 9, with 20 bases in between. Germline CDR1 is SGHTA and CDR2 is FQGNSA. This CDR3 has 13 residues. The CDR3 DNA is TGTGCCAGCCGGCTGGGGCAGCGCGGACGGCAGTACTTC. It encodes CASRLGQRGRQYF.

This sequence joins TRBV10-2 and TRBJ2-1, with 7 bases aligning to TRBD1. This CDR3 comprises 14 residues. V lost 6 bases to trimming and J lost 3 bases; unmatched junction nucleotides: 5. CDR1 is WSHSY, CDR2 SAAADI, per germline. The CDR3 DNA follows: TGCGCCAGCAGGCCGGGACAGAGCTACAATGAGCAGTTCTTC. Translating it yields CASRPGQSYNEQFF.

This rearrangement joins TRBV28 to TRBJ2-1, with 12 bases matching TRBD2. Germline CDR1 MDHEN, CDR2 SYDVKM. The CDR3 runs 16 residues. After removal of 3 bases from V and 5 bases from J, the junction contained 5 bases not matched to a gene. The DNA for the CDR3 is TGTGCCAGCAGTTTCAGACTAGCGGGAGTTAACAATGAGCAGTTCTTC. Translating gives CASSFRLAGVNNEQFF.

In this sample, this clone turned up a few times. The chain uses TRBV27 and TRBJ2-7; D uncertain. CDR1 is MNHEY, CDR2 SMNVEV, per germline (reference sequence). The CDR3 length is 14 residues. V was clipped by 5 bases and J by 8 bases, with 19 bases between them. CDR3 nucleotides: TGTGCCAGCAGTCTTCCTGGAAGCTTAACTAAGCAGTACTTC. This codes for CASSLPGSLTKQYF.

The chain joins TRBV7-8 to TRBJ2-1; D may be TRBD2 (5 bases). Germline V gene lookup returns CDR1 SGHVS and CDR2 FQNEAQ. This CDR3 contains 13 residues. V lost 8 bases and J 3 bases, leaving 11 bases between the germline ends. The CDR3 DNA reads as TGTGCCAGCCGACGGACTCTCTACAATGAGCAGTTCTTC. Translating gives CASRRTLYNEQFF.

This clone has just a few counts. The chain recombines TRBV19 with TRBJ1-4; the D gene is possibly TRBD1 (5 bases). V gave up 5 bases and J gave up 8 bases, with 15 bases separating them. This CDR3 is 14 amino acids long. Germline values: CDR1 LNHDA, CDR2 SQIVND (reference sequence). The CDR3 loop is CASSAGRLGEKLFF. In nucleotides, the CDR3 is TGTGCCAGTAGTGCAGGGCGGCTTGGCGAAAAACTGTTTTTT.

In its sample, this clone was seen a few times. The V and J genes are TRBV5-1 and TRBJ2-1; 9 bases fit TRBD2. This CDR3 comprises 16 residues. Germline loops: CDR1 SGHRS, CDR2 YFSETQ. Trimming at V came to 0 bases and at J to 8 bases, leaving 9 bases not matched to a gene. This CDR3 is CASSLAPSGRSDEQFF. CDR3 DNA: TGCGCCAGCAGCTTGGCGCCCAGCGGGAGGTCCGATGAGCAGTTCTTC. Combining the CDR3 with reference TRBV5-1 and TRBJ2-1 gives the whole variable domain KAGVTQTPRYLIKTRGQQVTLSCSPISGHRSVSWYQQTPGQGLQFLFEYFSETQRNKGNFPGRFSGRQFSNSRSEMNVSTLELGDSALYLCASSLAPSGRSDEQFFGPGTRLTVL.